This entry concerns a single T cell receptor (beta chain). The data belong to a study of blood T cell repertoires in COVID-19. On the study more broadly: Samples came from the United States, Italy and Spain, spanning acute and convalescent COVID-19. T cells, B-cell-depleted T cells, or PBMCs supplied cDNA or gDNA.

V was trimmed by 9 bases and J by 2 bases, leaving 16 bases between them. The CDR3 has 14 residues. From germline, CDR1 is SGHVS and CDR2 FQNEAQ. Authors' methods: Reference gene primer amplification in the assay estimated nucleated cell counts. Clones were read by immunoSEQ multiplex PCR, and TCRdb kept only the in-frame ones, dropping some. The V and J calls and clone size come from that table; D and trimming were worked out from the DNA. The table lists approximately 120,000 clones, over 70% of them singletons. The rearrangement joins TRBV7-8 to TRBJ1-1, with D maybe TRBD1 (6 bases). This clonotype was sampled from a human donor in a cohort sampled during active or convalescent COVID-19. Sequencing was done on a sample of peripheral blood. The CDR3 is CASSPGTSNTEAFF. In DNA form, the CDR3 reads TGTGCCAGTAGTCCCGGGACAAGTAACACTGAAGCTTTCTTT.